This TCR beta chain appears in the sequencing data of a study of technical replicates of blood from a few donors. Generated by immunoSEQ multiplex PCR, the TCRdb table keeps only in-frame clones and is missing some. The table shows roughly 80,000 clones, with about 96% occurring only once. This TCR was sampled from a human donor in good health. The material sequenced was T cells isolated from PBMCs.

The CDR3 DNA follows: TGTGCCAGCAGCTTACGGACAGTGAGCACAGATACGCAGTATTTT. This gives the protein CASSLRTVSTDTQYF. The chain combines TRBV7-6 with TRBJ2-3; weak D call: TRBD1 (6 bases). Germline V gene sequence: CDR1 SGHVS, CDR2 FNYEAQ. Trimming stripped 2 bases from V and 0 bases from J, with 9 bases between. The CDR3 loop spans 15 amino acids.